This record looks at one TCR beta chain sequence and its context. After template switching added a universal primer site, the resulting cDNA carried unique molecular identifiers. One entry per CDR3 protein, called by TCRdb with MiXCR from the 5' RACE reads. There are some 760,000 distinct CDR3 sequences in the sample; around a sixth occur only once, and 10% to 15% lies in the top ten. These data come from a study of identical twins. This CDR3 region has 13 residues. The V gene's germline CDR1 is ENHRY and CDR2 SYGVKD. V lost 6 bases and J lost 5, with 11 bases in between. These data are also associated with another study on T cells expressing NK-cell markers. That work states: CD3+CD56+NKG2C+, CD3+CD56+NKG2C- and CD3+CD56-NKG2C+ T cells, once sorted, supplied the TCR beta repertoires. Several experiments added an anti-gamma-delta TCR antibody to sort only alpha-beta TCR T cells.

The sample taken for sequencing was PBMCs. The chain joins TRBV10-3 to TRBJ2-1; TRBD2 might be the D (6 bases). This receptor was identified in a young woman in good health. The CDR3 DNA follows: TGTGCCATCAGGGGACTTATTGACAATGAGCAGTTCTTC. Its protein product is CAIRGLIDNEQFF.